A single sample gave rise to the 9 T cell receptor beta chains below, sequenced in a study of T cell responses to AZD1222 COVID-19 vaccine. Some clones are missing from TCRdb's copy, which holds only in-frame ones; the method was immunoSEQ multiplex PCR. The repertoire consists of some 180,000 clones, with 85% to 95% occurring once and the leading ten covering roughly 1.3%. Source: peripheral blood, taken on day 0 of AZD1222 vaccination. Receptors originate from an adult in good health.

The V gene is TRBV27, the J gene TRBJ1-6; D might be TRBD1 (5 bases). Germline assignment: CDR1 MNHEY and CDR2 SMNVEV (reference sequence). V lost 6 bases and J 3 bases, leaving 15 bases between the germline ends. The CDR3 is 16 amino acids. CDR3 in amino acids: CASRPRGADYNSPLHF. DNA for the CDR3: TGTGCCAGCAGACCCCGAGGGGCCGACTATAATTCACCCCTCCACTTT.

The chain has TRBV6-2 or TRBV6-3 and TRBJ1-5; 8 bases map to TRBD1. Unmatched junction bases numbered 14, after V lost 4 bases and J lost 0 bases. This CDR3 has 19 residues. Germline lookup yields CDR1 MNHEY and CDR2 SVGEGT. The CDR3 spells CASSSGQGRWSSSNQPQHF. DNA of the CDR3: TGTGCCAGCAGTTCCGGACAGGGAAGGTGGTCGTCTAGCAATCAGCCCCAGCATTTT.

V usage is TRBV4-1 and J usage is TRBJ1-3; D unclear. This CDR3 has 15 residues. The V gene lost 4 bases and the J gene lost 2 bases, with 12 bases spanning the gap. Germline CDR1 and CDR2: MGHRA and YSYEKL. The chain's CDR3 is CASSLTAVPGNTIYF. The CDR3 DNA reads TGCGCCAGCAGCCTTACCGCCGTCCCTGGAAACACCATATATTTT.

The CDR3 coding sequence is TGTGCCAGCAGTGAATTGGGACAGGGGACCACCGGGGAGCTGTTTTTT. Translating gives CASSELGQGTTGELFF. The gene calls are TRBV25-1 and TRBJ2-2, with 10 bases that match TRBD1. Trimming cost V 1 base and J 4 bases; bases outside gene matches: 3. The V gene's germline CDR1 is MGHDK and CDR2 SYGVNS. The CDR3 totals 16 residues.

V and J are TRBV2 and TRBJ2-1; D unclear. CDR3 size: 12 residues. Trimming shortened V by 7 bases and J by 7 bases, and 11 bases separated the two germline ends. Per the germline V gene, CDR1 is SNHLY and CDR2 is FYNNEI. The CDR3 loop reads CASTAVGNEQFF. The CDR3 DNA reads TGTGCCAGCACTGCGGTGGGAAATGAGCAGTTCTTC.

J is TRBJ1-2 and V is TRBV7-9; D ambiguous. Germline V gene data show CDR1 as SEHNR and CDR2 as FQNEAQ (reference sequence). Trimming shortened V by 1 base and J by 8 bases, and 11 bases separated the two germline ends. There are 13 residues in the CDR3. CDR3 sequence (DNA): TGTGCCAGCAGCTTAGGAGGACTTGAGGGCTACACCTTC. This gives the protein CASSLGGLEGYTF.

As to this clone: The same CDR3 is also encoded by other DNA sequences in this sample. The chain carries TRBV3-1 (or the pseudogene TRBV3-2) and TRBJ1-5; D remains unclear. Germline V gives CDR1 LGHDT, CDR2 YNNKEL (reference sequence). CDR3 length equals 13 residues. The V end lost 0 bases, the J end lost 4 bases, and 4 bases lay between the germline ends. The CDR3, as DNA: TGTGCCAGCAGCCAAGACGGTAATCAGCCCCAGCATTTT. This translates into CASSQDGNQPQHF.

The chain combines TRBV5-1 with TRBJ2-7; 12 bases map to TRBD1. The CDR3 consists of 15 residues. The V gene end was trimmed by 4 bases and the J gene end by 7 bases; junction bases not matched to a gene: 9. Germline V gives CDR1 SGHRS, CDR2 YFSETQ. DNA for the CDR3: TGCGCCAGCAGCGTTACCGGGACAGGGGGCTGGGAGCAGTACTTC. It encodes CASSVTGTGGWEQYF.

This clone was seen a few times. The chain couples TRBV5-5 to TRBJ1-5; D gene ambiguous. CDR3 length equals 14 residues. V was trimmed by 2 bases and J by 0 bases, leaving 6 bases between them. Germline V gene data show CDR1 as SGHKS and CDR2 as YYEKEE (reference sequence). CDR3 coding DNA: TGTGCCAGCAGCTTTACGGATAGCAATCAGCCCCAGCATTTT. It is translated as CASSFTDSNQPQHF.